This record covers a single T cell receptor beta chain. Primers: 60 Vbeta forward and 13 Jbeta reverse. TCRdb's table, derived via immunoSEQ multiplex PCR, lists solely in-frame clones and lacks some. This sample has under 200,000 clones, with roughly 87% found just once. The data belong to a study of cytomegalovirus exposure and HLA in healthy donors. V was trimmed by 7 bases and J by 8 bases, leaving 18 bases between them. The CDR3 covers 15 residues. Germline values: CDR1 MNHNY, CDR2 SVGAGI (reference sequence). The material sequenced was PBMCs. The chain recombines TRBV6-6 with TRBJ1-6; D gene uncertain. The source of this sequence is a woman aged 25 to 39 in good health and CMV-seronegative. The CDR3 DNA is TGTGCCAGCACCTTCGGTACGCCTCGGGATTCACCCCTCCACTTT. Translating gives CASTFGTPRDSPLHF.